These 9 T cell receptor beta chains were all obtained from the same sample, sequenced in a study of radiotherapy plus CTLA-4 blockade in lung cancer. Sequenced by immunoSEQ multiplex PCR; TCRdb stores in-frame clones only, minus some. Of more than 75,000 clones in the sample, around 83% are singletons; the top ten hold 25%. Sample: peripheral blood, taken from a patient treated with radiotherapy plus ipilimumab. Receptors originate from a human donor with non-small cell lung cancer that progressed on radiotherapy plus ipilimumab.

The V gene is TRBV4-3, the J gene TRBJ1-2, with D maybe TRBD1 (6 bases). The CDR3 sequence is 15 residues long. Trimming pared 1 base from V and 0 bases from J, leaving 9 bases between. Germline CDR1 is LGHNA and CDR2 is YSLEER. The CDR3 here is CASSQATGTNYGYTF. CDR3 coding DNA: TGCGCCAGCAGCCAAGCGACAGGTACTAACTATGGCTACACCTTC.

The rearrangement links TRBV7-3 to TRBJ2-2; D remains ambiguous. The CDR3 is made up of 16 amino acids. Germline V gene data show CDR1 as SGHTA and CDR2 as FQGTGA. Trimming stripped 4 bases from V and 0 bases from J, with 12 bases between. CDR3 protein: CASSSRASANTGELFF. Here the CDR3 DNA reads TGTGCCAGCAGCTCCCGAGCCTCCGCGAACACCGGGGAGCTGTTTTTT.

The chain has TRBV18 and TRBJ2-2, with D uncertain. The ends were cut back, 0 bases at V and 1 base at J, with 9 bases in the middle. Germline CDR1 KGHSH, CDR2 LQKENI. The CDR3 is made up of 16 amino acids. In nucleotides, the CDR3 is TGTGCCAGCTCACCACCTTCCGGAAAGAACACCGGGGAGCTGTTTTTT. Its translation is CASSPPSGKNTGELFF.

V usage is TRBV30 and J usage is TRBJ2-1; no reliable D call. The CDR3 covers 14 residues. Trimming left V 0 bases short and J 7 bases short, with 13 bases between. The germline CDR1 and CDR2 sequences are GTSNPN and SVGIG (reference sequence). CDR3 DNA sequence: TGTGCCTGGAGTGTAATTCTGGCATCTAATGAGCAGTTCTTC. Translated: CAWSVILASNEQFF.

The V call is TRBV27, the J call TRBJ1-1, with 7 bases matching TRBD1. Trimming at V came to 3 bases and at J to 5 bases, leaving 18 bases not matched to a gene. Germline V CDR1 and CDR2: MNHEY, SMNVEV (reference sequence). The CDR3 runs to 18 residues. CDR3 region: CASSFFPGGRGVGTEAFF. The DNA of the CDR3 is TGTGCCAGCAGTTTTTTCCCCGGGGGCAGGGGGGTTGGTACTGAAGCTTTCTTT.

The chain uses TRBV6-1 and TRBJ2-5, with D uncertain. Trimming left V 6 bases short and J 1 base short, with 0 bases between. CDR3 length: 10 residues. CDR1 is MNHNS and CDR2 is SASEGT in the germline V gene. In DNA, the CDR3 is TGTGCCAGCAGCCAAGAGACCCAGTACTTC. It is translated as CASSQETQYF.

The chain carries TRBV5-4 and TRBJ2-4, with TRBD1 as a possible D gene (6 bases). From germline, CDR1 is SGHNT and CDR2 YYREEE (reference sequence). Deletions cut 4 bases from V and 6 bases from J, with 23 bases between. The CDR3 length is 17 residues. Here the CDR3 DNA reads TGTGCCAGCAGCCCAAGCTTGGGTGCAGGGGTGGGAAACATTCAGTACTTC. Its protein product is CASSPSLGAGVGNIQYF.

This sequence joins TRBV2 and TRBJ1-1; D unclear. The CDR3 spans 14 residues. Trimming shortened V by 3 bases and J by 0 bases, and 8 bases separated the two germline ends. CDR1 and CDR2 (germline): SNHLY, FYNNEI. CDR3 DNA sequence: TGTGCCAGCAGTGACGACATCCTGAACACTGAAGCTTTCTTT. Its protein product is CASSDDILNTEAFF.

This clone was found once. The V and J genes are TRBV28 and TRBJ1-5; no definite D call. The CDR3 sequence is 12 residues long. Germline assignment: CDR1 MDHEN and CDR2 SYDVKM. Between the trimmed V and J ends, which lost 2 bases and 6 bases, there was a span of 5 bases. CDR3 amino acids: CASSLRSQPQHF. In DNA, the CDR3 is TGTGCCAGCAGTTTAAGGAGTCAGCCCCAGCATTTT.